Listed here are 2 T cell receptor beta chains from one sample, sequenced in a study of CXCR3-negative and CXCR3-positive naive CD8 T cells. UMI labels and 5' RACE were used to prepare the TRB cDNA libraries. Reprocessing the 5' RACE reads, TCRdb reports a single entry for every CDR3 protein and omits DNA. This specimen shows 5,000 to 6,500 distinct CDR3 sequences; the ten leading clones hold about 2.1%. The sequenced sample was naive CXCR3- CD8+ T cells from blood. The sample's subset: CD45RO-CCR7+CD27+CD95- naive CD8+ T cells lacking CXCR3 (TNR3-). The receptors here all came from a human donor in good health. Some clones in this sample may be carry-over from other donors' samples.

By frequency, this clonotype registers medium-sized. The rearrangement joins TRBV4-1 to TRBJ2-4; TCRdb's assignment of TRBD1 cannot be checked, as there is no DNA. The CDR3 runs to 11 residues. Germline CDR1 MGHRA, CDR2 YSYEKL. CDR3 region: CASAGGNIQYF.

This clonotype is medium-sized by frequency. The chain employs TRBV7-2 and TRBJ2-3; TCRdb returns TRBD2, unconfirmable since there is no DNA. CDR1 SGHTA and CDR2 FQGNSA come from the germline V gene. There are 18 residues in the CDR3. CDR3 residues: CASSKETSGGPITDTQYF.